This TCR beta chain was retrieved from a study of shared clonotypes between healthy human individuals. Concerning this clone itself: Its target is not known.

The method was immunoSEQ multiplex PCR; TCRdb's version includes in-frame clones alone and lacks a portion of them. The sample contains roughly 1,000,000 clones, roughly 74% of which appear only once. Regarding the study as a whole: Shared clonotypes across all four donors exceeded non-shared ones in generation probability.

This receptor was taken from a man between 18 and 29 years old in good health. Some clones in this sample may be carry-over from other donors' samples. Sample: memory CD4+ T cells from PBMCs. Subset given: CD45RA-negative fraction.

The CDR3 spells CASSSRQGYYGYTF. The CDR3, as DNA: TGTGCCAGCAGTTCGAGACAGGGGTACTATGGCTACACCTTC. This sequence joins TRBV27 and TRBJ1-2; 8 bases match TRBD1. Germline CDR1 is MNHEY and CDR2 is SMNVEV (reference sequence). The CDR3 runs to 14 residues. With V trimmed by 4 bases and J by 3 bases, 4 bases remained unmatched.